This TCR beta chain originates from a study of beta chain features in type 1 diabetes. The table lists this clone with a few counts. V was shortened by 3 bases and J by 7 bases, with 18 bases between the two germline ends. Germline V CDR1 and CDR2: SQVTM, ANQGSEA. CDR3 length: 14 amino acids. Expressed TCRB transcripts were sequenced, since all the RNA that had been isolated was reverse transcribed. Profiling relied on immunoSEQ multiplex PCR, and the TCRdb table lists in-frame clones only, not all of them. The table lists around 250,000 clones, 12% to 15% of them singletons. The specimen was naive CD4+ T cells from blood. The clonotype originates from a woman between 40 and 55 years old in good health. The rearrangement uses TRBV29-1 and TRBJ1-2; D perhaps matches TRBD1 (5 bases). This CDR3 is CSVESGYQNSGYTF. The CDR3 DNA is TGCAGCGTTGAGTCAGGGTATCAAAACAGTGGCTACACCTTC. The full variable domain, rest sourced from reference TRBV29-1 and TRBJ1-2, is SAVISQKPSRDICQRGTSLTIQCQVDSQVTMMFWYRQQPGQSLTLIATANQGSEATYESGFVIDKFPISRPNLTFSTLTVSNMSPEDSSIYLCSVESGYQNSGYTFGSGTRLTVV.